This T cell receptor beta chain was retrieved from a study of blood T cell repertoires in COVID-19. Study at large: The United States, Italy and Spain supplied acute and convalescent COVID-19 samples. PBMCs, B-cell-depleted T cells, or T cells provided the cDNA or gDNA that made up the material.

In germline, CDR1 is LGHNT, CDR2 FRNRAP. Trimming took 1 base from V and 9 from J, leaving 7 bases between them. This CDR3 spans 12 amino acids. Generated by immunoSEQ multiplex PCR, the TCRdb table keeps only in-frame clones and is missing some. There are fewer than 250,000 clones in the sample; 75% to 85% occur only once, and approximately 5.7% lies in the top ten. Sample: peripheral blood. This rearrangement joins TRBV12-5 to TRBJ2-1, with D uncertain. This clonotype was obtained from a human donor in a cohort sampled during active COVID-19. The DNA of the CDR3 is TGTGCTAGTGGTTTGGCTTATAGTGAGCAGTTCTTC. Translating gives CASGLAYSEQFF. The whole variable domain, remainder taken from reference TRBV12-5 and TRBJ2-1, is DARVTQTPRHKVTEMGQEVTMRCQPILGHNTVFWYRQTMMQGLELLAYFRNRAPLDDSGMPKDRFSAEMPDATLATLKIQPSEPRDSAVYFCASGLAYSEQFFGPGTRLTVL.